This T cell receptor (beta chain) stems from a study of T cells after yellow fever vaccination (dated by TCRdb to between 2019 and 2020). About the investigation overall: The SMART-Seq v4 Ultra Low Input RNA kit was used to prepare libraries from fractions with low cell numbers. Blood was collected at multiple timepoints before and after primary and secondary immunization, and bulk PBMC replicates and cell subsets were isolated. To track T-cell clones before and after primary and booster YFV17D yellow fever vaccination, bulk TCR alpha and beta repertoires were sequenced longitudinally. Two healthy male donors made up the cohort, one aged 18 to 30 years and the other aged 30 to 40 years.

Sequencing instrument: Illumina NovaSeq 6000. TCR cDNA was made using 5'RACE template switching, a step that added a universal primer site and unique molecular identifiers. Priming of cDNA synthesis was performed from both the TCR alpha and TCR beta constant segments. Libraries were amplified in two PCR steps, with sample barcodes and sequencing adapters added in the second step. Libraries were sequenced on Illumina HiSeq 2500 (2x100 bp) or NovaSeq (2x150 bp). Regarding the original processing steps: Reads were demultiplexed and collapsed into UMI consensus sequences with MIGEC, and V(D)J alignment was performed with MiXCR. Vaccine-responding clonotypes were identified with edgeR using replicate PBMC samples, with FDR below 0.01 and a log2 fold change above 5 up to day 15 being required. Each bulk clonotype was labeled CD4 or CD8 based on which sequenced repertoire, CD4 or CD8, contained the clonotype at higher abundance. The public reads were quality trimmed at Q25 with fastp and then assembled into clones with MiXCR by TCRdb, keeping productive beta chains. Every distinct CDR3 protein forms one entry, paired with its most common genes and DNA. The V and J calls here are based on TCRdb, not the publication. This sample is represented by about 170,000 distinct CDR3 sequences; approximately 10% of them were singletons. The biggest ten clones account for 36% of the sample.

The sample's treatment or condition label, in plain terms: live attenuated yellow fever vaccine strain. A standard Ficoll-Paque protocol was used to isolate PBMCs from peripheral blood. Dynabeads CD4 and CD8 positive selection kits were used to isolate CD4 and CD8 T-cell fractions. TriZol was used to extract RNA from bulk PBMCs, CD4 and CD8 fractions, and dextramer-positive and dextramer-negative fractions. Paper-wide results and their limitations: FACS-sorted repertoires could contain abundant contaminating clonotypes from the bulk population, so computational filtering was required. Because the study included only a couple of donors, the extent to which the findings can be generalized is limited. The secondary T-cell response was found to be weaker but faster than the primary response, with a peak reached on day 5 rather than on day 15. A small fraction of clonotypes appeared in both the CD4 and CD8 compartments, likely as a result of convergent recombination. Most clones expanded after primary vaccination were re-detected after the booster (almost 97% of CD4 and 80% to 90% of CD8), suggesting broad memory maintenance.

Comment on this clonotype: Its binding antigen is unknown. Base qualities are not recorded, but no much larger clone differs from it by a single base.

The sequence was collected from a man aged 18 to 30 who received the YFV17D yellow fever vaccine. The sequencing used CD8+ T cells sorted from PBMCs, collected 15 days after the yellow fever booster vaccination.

The nucleotide sequence is TGCGCCAGCAGCCAAGCCCAAGGTGCGGGGGCCGGGGAGCTGTTTTTT. It encodes CASSQAQGAGAGELFF. The rearrangement combines TRBV4-1 with TRBJ2-2, and 7 junctional nucleotides match TRBD2. The germline V gene supplies CDR1 MGHRA and CDR2 YSYEKL. The CDR3 goes from the cysteine to the phenylalanine over 16 residues. Only the CDR3 region is kept as DNA, spanning 48 bases read in frame from base 1. V ends up 1 base short and J 6 bases short, with an unmatched junction base count of 8.